A selection of T cell receptor beta chains follows, all from one sample in a study of blood T cell repertoires in COVID-19. Sequencing was performed with immunoSEQ multiplex PCR; in TCRdb, only in-frame clones are kept and a portion is missing. The sample lists hundreds of thousands of clones, roughly 86% occurring once. The sequencing sample was made of peripheral blood. The receptors derive from a human donor in a cohort sampled during active COVID-19. Each CDR3 is given with its conserved first and last residue. D genes are given only for firm matches. A row's size may be missing; if present it is once, few, many or a size class.

j_gene,d_gene,v_gene,abundance,CDR3nt,CDR3aa
TRBJ1-1,.,TRBV7-3,.,TGTGCCAGCAGCCCCCAGGTAAACACTGAAGCTTTCTTT,CASSPQVNTEAFF
TRBJ2-1,.,TRBV12-3/TRBV12-4,.,TGTGCCAGCAGCATGGGACTCTACAATGAGCAGTTCTTC,CASSMGLYNEQFF
TRBJ2-2,TRBD1,TRBV7-3,.,TGTGCCAGCAGCTTAAGTGGACAGGGAGGCACCGGGGAGCTGTTTTTT,CASSLSGQGGTGELFF
TRBJ2-5,TRBD2,TRBV7-9,.,TGTGCCAGCAGCCCTCGGCTGAGGCTAGCGGGACAAGAGACCCAGTACTTC,CASSPRLRLAGQETQYF
TRBJ1-5,.,TRBV4-2,.,TGTGCCAGCAGCCAAGACAGTGATAGCAATCAGCCCCAGCATTTT,CASSQDSDSNQPQHF
TRBJ2-3,.,TRBV1,few,TGCACCAGCAGCCCGAGCCGGCGGGGGGACTTAGGTTGTACGCAGTATTTT,CTSSPSRRGDLGCTQYF
TRBJ1-1,.,TRBV30,once,TGTGCCTGGAGTTTAGGGGGTCGGACTGAAGCTTTCTTT,CAWSLGGRTEAFF
TRBJ1-2,.,TRBV6-1,.,TGTGCCAGCAGTGAACTCACCTTACTGGGCTACACCTTC,CASSELTLLGYTF
TRBJ2-7,.,TRBV3-1/TRBV3-2,.,TGTGCCAGCAGCCAAGATTTAGCCGTGGTCCGCGAGCAGTACTTC,CASSQDLAVVREQYF
TRBJ2-7,TRBD2,TRBV9,once,TGTGCCAGCAGCCCGCGGGTAGCGGGAGTGGATGAGCAGTACTTC,CASSPRVAGVDEQYF
TRBJ1-4,.,TRBV20-1,.,TGCAGTGCTAGTTCCCCACGGTCCACAACTAATGAAAAACTGTTTTTT,CSASSPRSTTNEKLFF
TRBJ2-1,TRBD2,TRBV27,.,TGTGCCAGCAGTTTATGGGGTAGCGGGACCTCCTACAATGAGCAGTTCTTC,CASSLWGSGTSYNEQFF
TRBJ2-5,TRBD2,TRBV5-1,.,TGCGCCAGCAGCTTGTCCAGCGGGAGTACCAAAGAGACCCAGTACTTC,CASSLSSGSTKETQYF
TRBJ2-1,.,TRBV5-4,.,TGTGCCAGCAGCTCGTACAATGAGCAGTTCTTC,CASSSYNEQFF
TRBJ2-3,.,TRBV29-1,.,TGCAGCGGGGTAAGCGGATACACAGATACGCAGTATTTT,CSGVSGYTDTQYF
TRBJ2-7,TRBD2,TRBV9,.,TGTGCCAGCAGCCCTACTGGAGCGGGAGGTGCCGAGCAGTACTTC,CASSPTGAGGAEQYF
TRBJ1-2,.,TRBV12-3/TRBV12-4,.,TGTGCCAGCAGCAGACAGTTGGGGCATGGCTACACCTTC,CASSRQLGHGYTF
TRBJ2-3,.,TRBV14,.,TGTGCCAGCAGCCAAGTGAGCGGCTACGATACGCAGTATTTT,CASSQVSGYDTQYF
TRBJ2-1,.,TRBV15,.,TGTGCCACCAGGGGATCAAACAGGGCTCTACCCTCCTACAATGAGCAGTTCTTC,CATRGSNRALPSYNEQFF
TRBJ2-3,.,TRBV4-1,.,TGCGCCAGCAGCCAAGATAGGGGGGGGCCAGATACGCAGTATTTT,CASSQDRGGPDTQYF
TRBJ2-3,.,TRBV29-1,.,TGCAGCGTCGCGAAGACACAGGGTCGAGAAACGCAGTATTTT,CSVAKTQGRETQYF
TRBJ2-1,.,TRBV3-1/TRBV3-2,.,TGTGCCAGCAGCCGCACTGAACCCAGGGGTTATGAGCAGTTCTTC,CASSRTEPRGYEQFF